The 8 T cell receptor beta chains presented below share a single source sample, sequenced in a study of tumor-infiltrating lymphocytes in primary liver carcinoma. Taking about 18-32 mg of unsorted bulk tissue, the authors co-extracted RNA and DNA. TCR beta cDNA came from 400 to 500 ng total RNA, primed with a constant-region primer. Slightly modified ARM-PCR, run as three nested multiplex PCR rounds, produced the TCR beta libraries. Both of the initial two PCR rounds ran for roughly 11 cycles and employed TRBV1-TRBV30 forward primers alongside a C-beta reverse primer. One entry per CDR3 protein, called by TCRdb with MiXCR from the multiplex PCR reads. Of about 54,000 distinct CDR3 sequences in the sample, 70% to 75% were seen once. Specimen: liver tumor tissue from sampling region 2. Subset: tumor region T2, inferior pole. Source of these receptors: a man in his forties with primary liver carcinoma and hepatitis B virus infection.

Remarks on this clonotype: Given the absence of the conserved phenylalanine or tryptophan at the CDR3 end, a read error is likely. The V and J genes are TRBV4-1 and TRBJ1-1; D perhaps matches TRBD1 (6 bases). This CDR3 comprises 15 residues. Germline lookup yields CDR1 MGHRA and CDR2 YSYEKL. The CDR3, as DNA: TGTGCCAGCAGCCAACTTAGGGGGGGTGACACTGAAGCTTTCATT. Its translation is CASSQLRGGDTEAFI.

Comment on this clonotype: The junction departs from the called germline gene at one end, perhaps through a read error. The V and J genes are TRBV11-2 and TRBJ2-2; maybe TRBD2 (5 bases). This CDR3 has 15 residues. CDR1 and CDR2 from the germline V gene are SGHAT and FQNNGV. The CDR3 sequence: CASSLGAVNTGKLFF. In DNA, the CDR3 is TGTGCCAGCAGCTTAGGAGCGGTAAACACCGGGAAGCTGTTTTTT.

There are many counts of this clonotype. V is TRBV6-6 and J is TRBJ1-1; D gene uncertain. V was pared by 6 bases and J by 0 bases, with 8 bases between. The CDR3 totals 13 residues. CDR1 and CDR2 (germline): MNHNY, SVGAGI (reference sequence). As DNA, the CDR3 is TGTGCCAGCAGGCAGAGCATGAACACTGAAGCTTTCTTT. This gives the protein CASRQSMNTEAFF.

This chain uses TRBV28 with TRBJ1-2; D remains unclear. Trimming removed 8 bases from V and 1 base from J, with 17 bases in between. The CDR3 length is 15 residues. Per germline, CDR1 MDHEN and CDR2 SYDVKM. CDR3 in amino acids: CASGLRGGRNYGYTF. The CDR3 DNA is TGTGCCAGCGGTCTTCGCGGAGGGCGTAACTATGGCTACACCTTC.

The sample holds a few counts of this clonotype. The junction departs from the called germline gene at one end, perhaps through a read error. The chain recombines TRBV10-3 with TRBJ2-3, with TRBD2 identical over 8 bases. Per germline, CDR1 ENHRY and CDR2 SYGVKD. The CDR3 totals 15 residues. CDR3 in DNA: TGTGCCATCAGTGCTGAGAGTAGCGGGACCTATACGGAGTATTTT. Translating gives CAISAESSGTYTEYF.

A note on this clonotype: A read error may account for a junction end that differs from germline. The CDR3 nucleotides read TGCGCCAGCAGCCGCACCAGCTTAGGCAGTTCTAACTATGGCTACACCTTC. Translated: CASSRTSLGSSNYGYTF. The chain employs TRBV14 and TRBJ1-2; D remains ambiguous. This CDR3 is built from 17 residues. Germline CDR1 reads SGHDN; CDR2 reads FVKESK.

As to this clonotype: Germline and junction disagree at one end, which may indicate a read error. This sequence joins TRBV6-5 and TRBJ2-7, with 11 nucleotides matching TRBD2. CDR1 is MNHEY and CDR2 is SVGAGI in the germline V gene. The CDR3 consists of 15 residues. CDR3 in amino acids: CASSWTSGSTYGQHF. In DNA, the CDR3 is TGTGCCAGCAGTTGGACTAGCGGGTCTACCTACGGGCAGCACTTC.

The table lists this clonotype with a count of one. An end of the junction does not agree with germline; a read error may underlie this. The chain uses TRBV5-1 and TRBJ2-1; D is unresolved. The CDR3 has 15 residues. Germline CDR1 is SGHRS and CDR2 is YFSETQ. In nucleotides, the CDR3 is TGCGCCAGCAGCTTCGACGTGCGCTCCTACAATGAACAGTTCTTC. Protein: CASSFDVRSYNEQFF.